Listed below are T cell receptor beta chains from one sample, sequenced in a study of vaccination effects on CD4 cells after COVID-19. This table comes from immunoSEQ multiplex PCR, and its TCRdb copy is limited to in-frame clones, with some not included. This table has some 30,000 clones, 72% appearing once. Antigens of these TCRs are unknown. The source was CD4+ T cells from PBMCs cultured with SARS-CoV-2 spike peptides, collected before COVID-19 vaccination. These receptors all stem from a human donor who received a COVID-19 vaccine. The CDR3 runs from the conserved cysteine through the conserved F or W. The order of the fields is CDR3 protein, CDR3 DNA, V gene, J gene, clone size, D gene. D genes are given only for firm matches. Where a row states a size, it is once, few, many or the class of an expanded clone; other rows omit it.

CDR3aa: CASSQEAVSTDTQYF; CDR3nt: TGCGCCAGCAGCCAGGAAGCGGTGAGCACAGATACGCAGTATTTT; v_gene: TRBV4-1; j_gene: TRBJ2-3; abundance: -; d_gene: -
CDR3aa: CASSLERTDNNSPLHF; CDR3nt: TGCGCCAGCAGCTTGGAGCGAACGGACAATAATTCACCCCTCCACTTT; v_gene: TRBV5-1; j_gene: TRBJ1-6; abundance: -; d_gene: -
CDR3aa: CASSFRVVTGYEQYF; CDR3nt: TGTGCCAGCAGTTTCCGAGTAGTAACGGGCTACGAGCAGTACTTC; v_gene: TRBV27; j_gene: TRBJ2-7; abundance: -; d_gene: -
CDR3aa: CASGPPREGKTEAFF; CDR3nt: TGTGCTAGTGGCCCCCCTCGTGAGGGGAAAACTGAAGCTTTCTTT; v_gene: TRBV12-5; j_gene: TRBJ1-1; abundance: -; d_gene: -
CDR3aa: CASSLGATAYEQYF; CDR3nt: TGTGCCAGCAGCTTAGGGGCAACCGCTTACGAGCAGTACTTC; v_gene: TRBV11-1; j_gene: TRBJ2-7; abundance: -; d_gene: -
CDR3aa: CASSFRPGQATNEKLFF; CDR3nt: TGTGCCAGCAGCTTCCGGCCGGGACAGGCAACTAATGAAAAACTGTTTTTT; v_gene: TRBV5-5; j_gene: TRBJ1-4; abundance: few; d_gene: TRBD1
CDR3aa: CASGNTEAFF; CDR3nt: TGTGCCAGTGGGAACACTGAAGCTTTCTTT; v_gene: TRBV28; j_gene: TRBJ1-1; abundance: -; d_gene: -
CDR3aa: CASSHGRPTEAFF; CDR3nt: TGTGCCAGCAGCCACGGGAGGCCCACTGAAGCTTTCTTT; v_gene: TRBV3-1/TRBV3-2; j_gene: TRBJ1-1; abundance: few; d_gene: -
CDR3aa: CASSSTGVDYEQYF; CDR3nt: TGTGCCAGCAGTTCGACAGGGGTGGACTACGAGCAGTACTTC; v_gene: TRBV27; j_gene: TRBJ2-7; abundance: -; d_gene: TRBD1
CDR3aa: CASSNDGIQDTDTQYF; CDR3nt: TGTGCCAGCAGTAATGACGGGATACAAGACACAGATACGCAGTATTTT; v_gene: TRBV7-8; j_gene: TRBJ2-3; abundance: few; d_gene: -
CDR3aa: CASSYEAGSYNEQFF; CDR3nt: TGTGCCAGCAGTTACGAGGCGGGGTCCTACAATGAGCAGTTCTTC; v_gene: TRBV6-5; j_gene: TRBJ2-1; abundance: few; d_gene: -
CDR3aa: CASSSGTGNEKLFF; CDR3nt: TGCGCCAGCAGCAGCGGGACAGGGAATGAAAAACTGTTTTTT; v_gene: TRBV5-1; j_gene: TRBJ1-4; abundance: few; d_gene: TRBD1
CDR3aa: CASSIYQGGSSNQPQHF; CDR3nt: TGTGCCAGTAGTATTTATCAGGGGGGTTCCAGCAATCAGCCCCAGCATTTT; v_gene: TRBV19; j_gene: TRBJ1-5; abundance: -; d_gene: TRBD1
CDR3aa: CASRPSGTGQINEKLFF; CDR3nt: TGTGCCAGCAGACCTTCCGGGACAGGGCAAATTAATGAAAAACTGTTTTTT; v_gene: TRBV7-9; j_gene: TRBJ1-4; abundance: -; d_gene: TRBD1
CDR3aa: CASRGQLSGNTIYF; CDR3nt: TGCGCCAGCAGAGGACAACTCTCTGGAAACACCATATATTTT; v_gene: TRBV10-2; j_gene: TRBJ1-3; abundance: few; d_gene: -
CDR3aa: CASSELPGGTGELFF; CDR3nt: TGTGCCAGCAGTGAGCTTCCGGGGGGCACCGGGGAGCTGTTTTTT; v_gene: TRBV2; j_gene: TRBJ2-2; abundance: -; d_gene: TRBD2
CDR3aa: CASSPSGGNTEAFF; CDR3nt: TGTGCCAGCAGCCCCAGTGGGGGGAACACTGAAGCTTTCTTT; v_gene: TRBV11-1; j_gene: TRBJ1-1; abundance: once; d_gene: -
CDR3aa: CASSTTSGSYNEQFF; CDR3nt: TGTGCCAGTAGTACAACTAGCGGATCCTACAATGAGCAGTTCTTC; v_gene: TRBV19; j_gene: TRBJ2-1; abundance: -; d_gene: TRBD2
CDR3aa: CASTMRRGETQYF; CDR3nt: TGTGCCAGTACCATGAGGAGGGGAGAGACCCAGTACTTC; v_gene: TRBV19; j_gene: TRBJ2-5; abundance: -; d_gene: -
CDR3aa: CASSQGSRRDGQPQHF; CDR3nt: TGCGCCAGCAGCCAAGGCTCACGCAGGGACGGGCAGCCCCAGCATTTT; v_gene: TRBV4-1; j_gene: TRBJ1-5; abundance: few; d_gene: -
CDR3aa: CASSPRGDDGYTF; CDR3nt: TGTGCCAGCTCACCCCGCGGGGATGATGGCTACACCTTC; v_gene: TRBV18; j_gene: TRBJ1-2; abundance: once; d_gene: -
CDR3aa: CAWREYNEQFF; CDR3nt: TGTGCCTGGAGGGAGTACAATGAGCAGTTCTTC; v_gene: TRBV30; j_gene: TRBJ2-1; abundance: -; d_gene: -
CDR3aa: CASRSRAGLGNEQFF; CDR3nt: TGCGCCAGCAGGTCAAGAGCGGGACTAGGGAATGAGCAGTTCTTC; v_gene: TRBV4-1; j_gene: TRBJ2-1; abundance: once; d_gene: TRBD2
CDR3aa: CASSALAGSGSSEQFF; CDR3nt: TGTGCCAGCAGTGCCCTTGCAGGTAGCGGGAGTAGTGAGCAGTTCTTC; v_gene: TRBV6-4; j_gene: TRBJ2-1; abundance: -; d_gene: TRBD2
CDR3aa: CASSRRLGQNNEQFF; CDR3nt: TGTGCCAGCTCACGGAGGCTGGGACAGAACAATGAGCAGTTCTTC; v_gene: TRBV18; j_gene: TRBJ2-1; abundance: -; d_gene: TRBD1
CDR3aa: CASSGLGGNTDTQYF; CDR3nt: TGTGCCAGCAGTGGGTTGGGGGGTAACACAGATACGCAGTATTTT; v_gene: TRBV6-1; j_gene: TRBJ2-3; abundance: -; d_gene: -
CDR3aa: CASSGTGGSDTQYF; CDR3nt: TGTGCCAGTTCCGGGACAGGGGGGTCAGATACGCAGTATTTT; v_gene: TRBV19; j_gene: TRBJ2-3; abundance: -; d_gene: TRBD1
CDR3aa: CASSLDIHEQYF; CDR3nt: TGTGCCAGTTCATTGGACATCCACGAGCAGTACTTC; v_gene: TRBV2; j_gene: TRBJ2-7; abundance: -; d_gene: -
CDR3aa: CASSPEGGPYNEQFF; CDR3nt: TGTGCCAGCTCACCAGAGGGGGGGCCGTACAATGAGCAGTTCTTC; v_gene: TRBV18; j_gene: TRBJ2-1; abundance: few; d_gene: -
CDR3aa: CASSLGRGGRADTQYF; CDR3nt: TGTGCCAGCAGCTTAGGGCGGGGGGGCAGAGCAGATACGCAGTATTTT; v_gene: TRBV7-7; j_gene: TRBJ2-3; abundance: -; d_gene: TRBD2
CDR3aa: CSARGQEWQYF; CDR3nt: TGCAGTGCTAGAGGCCAGGAGTGGCAGTATTTT; v_gene: TRBV20-1; j_gene: TRBJ2-3; abundance: -; d_gene: -
CDR3aa: CASSPSAGGPNEQYF; CDR3nt: TGTGCCAGCTCACCTTCAGCGGGAGGGCCGAACGAGCAGTACTTC; v_gene: TRBV18; j_gene: TRBJ2-7; abundance: -; d_gene: TRBD2
CDR3aa: CASRPPGLAGADTQYF; CDR3nt: TGTGCCAGCAGACCCCCGGGACTAGCGGGAGCAGATACGCAGTATTTT; v_gene: TRBV27; j_gene: TRBJ2-3; abundance: -; d_gene: TRBD2
CDR3aa: CASSQEEGEKLFF; CDR3nt: TGCGCCAGCAGCCAAGAAGAGGGCGAAAAACTGTTTTTT; v_gene: TRBV4-1; j_gene: TRBJ1-4; abundance: once; d_gene: -
CDR3aa: CASSYGTRQYF; CDR3nt: TGTGCCAGCAGTTATGGTACGAGGCAGTACTTC; v_gene: TRBV6-6; j_gene: TRBJ2-7; abundance: -; d_gene: -
CDR3aa: CASSLPQSSYNEQFF; CDR3nt: TGTGCCAGCAGCTTACCCCAGAGCTCCTACAATGAGCAGTTCTTC; v_gene: TRBV7-8; j_gene: TRBJ2-1; abundance: once; d_gene: -
CDR3aa: CASSLALAAEAFF; CDR3nt: TGTGCCAGCAGCTTAGCGTTGGCAGCCGAAGCTTTCTTT; v_gene: TRBV7-9; j_gene: TRBJ1-1; abundance: -; d_gene: -
CDR3aa: CASSALLAGVGATQYF; CDR3nt: TGTGCCAGCAGTGCGTTACTAGCGGGGGTAGGAGCGACCCAGTACTTC; v_gene: TRBV6-1; j_gene: TRBJ2-5; abundance: -; d_gene: TRBD2
CDR3aa: CSVDRDRMGYTF; CDR3nt: TGCAGCGTTGACCGAGACAGGATGGGCTACACCTTC; v_gene: TRBV29-1; j_gene: TRBJ1-2; abundance: -; d_gene: -
CDR3aa: CASSATSGRLQETQYF; CDR3nt: TGTGCCAGCAGTGCTACTAGCGGGAGACTTCAAGAGACCCAGTACTTC; v_gene: TRBV6-1; j_gene: TRBJ2-5; abundance: -; d_gene: TRBD2
CDR3aa: CAIGGTGQFSGNTIYF; CDR3nt: TGTGCCATCGGAGGGACAGGGCAGTTCTCTGGAAACACCATATATTTT; v_gene: TRBV10-3; j_gene: TRBJ1-3; abundance: few; d_gene: TRBD1
CDR3aa: CATGLYTDTQYF; CDR3nt: TGTGCGACGGGGCTATACACAGATACGCAGTATTTT; v_gene: TRBV7-9; j_gene: TRBJ2-3; abundance: -; d_gene: -
CDR3aa: CASSQDFRSILSPQHF; CDR3nt: TGTGCCAGCAGCCAAGATTTTCGATCCATACTCAGCCCCCAGCATTTT; v_gene: TRBV3-1/TRBV3-2; j_gene: TRBJ1-5; abundance: -; d_gene: -
CDR3aa: CASSLGASGTSNYGYTF; CDR3nt: TGCGCCAGCAGCTTGGGGGCCAGCGGGACCTCTAACTATGGCTACACCTTC; v_gene: TRBV5-1; j_gene: TRBJ1-2; abundance: few; d_gene: -
CDR3aa: CASKDRNPEAFF; CDR3nt: TGTGCCAGCAAAGACAGGAACCCTGAAGCTTTCTTT; v_gene: TRBV12-3/TRBV12-4; j_gene: TRBJ1-1; abundance: -; d_gene: -
CDR3aa: CASSEDSRYGYTF; CDR3nt: TGTGCCAGCAGTGAGGATTCCCGCTATGGCTACACCTTC; v_gene: TRBV12-3/TRBV12-4; j_gene: TRBJ1-2; abundance: -; d_gene: -
CDR3aa: CASSLRSTDTQYF; CDR3nt: TGTGCCAGCAGTTTGAGGAGCACAGATACGCAGTATTTT; v_gene: TRBV12-3/TRBV12-4; j_gene: TRBJ2-3; abundance: -; d_gene: -
CDR3aa: CRGGVGTEAFF; CDR3nt: TGCAGGGGAGGGGTGGGGACTGAAGCTTTCTTT; v_gene: TRBV20-1; j_gene: TRBJ1-1; abundance: -; d_gene: -
CDR3aa: CASSQEWGPLHF; CDR3nt: TGTGCCAGCAGCCAAGAATGGGGACCCCTCCACTTT; v_gene: TRBV3-1/TRBV3-2; j_gene: TRBJ1-6; abundance: few; d_gene: -
CDR3aa: CASSLGQGPYGYTF; CDR3nt: TGTGCCAGCAGCTTGGGTCAGGGACCGTATGGCTACACCTTC; v_gene: TRBV5-4; j_gene: TRBJ1-2; abundance: -; d_gene: -